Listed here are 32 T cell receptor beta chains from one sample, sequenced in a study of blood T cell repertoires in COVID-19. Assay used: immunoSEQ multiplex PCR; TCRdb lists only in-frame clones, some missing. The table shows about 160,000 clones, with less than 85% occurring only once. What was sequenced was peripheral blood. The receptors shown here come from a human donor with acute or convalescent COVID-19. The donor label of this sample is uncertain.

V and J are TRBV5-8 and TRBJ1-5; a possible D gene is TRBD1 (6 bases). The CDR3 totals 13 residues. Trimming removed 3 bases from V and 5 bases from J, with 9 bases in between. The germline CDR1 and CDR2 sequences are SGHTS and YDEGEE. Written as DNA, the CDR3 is TGTGCCAGCAGCTCACAGGGATATCAGCCCCAGCATTTT. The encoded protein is CASSSQGYQPQHF.

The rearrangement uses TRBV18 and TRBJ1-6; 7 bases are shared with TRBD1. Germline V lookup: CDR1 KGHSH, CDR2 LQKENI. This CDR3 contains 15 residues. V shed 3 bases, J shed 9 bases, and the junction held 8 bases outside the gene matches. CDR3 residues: CASSPGTEYSSPLHF. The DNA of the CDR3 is TGTGCCAGCTCACCCGGGACAGAGTACAGTTCACCCCTCCACTTT.

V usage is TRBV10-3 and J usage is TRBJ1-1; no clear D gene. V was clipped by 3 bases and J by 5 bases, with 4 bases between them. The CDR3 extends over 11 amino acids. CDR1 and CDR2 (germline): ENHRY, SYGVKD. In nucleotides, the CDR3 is TGTGCCATCAGTGACGGGACTGAAGCTTTCTTT. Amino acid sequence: CAISDGTEAFF.

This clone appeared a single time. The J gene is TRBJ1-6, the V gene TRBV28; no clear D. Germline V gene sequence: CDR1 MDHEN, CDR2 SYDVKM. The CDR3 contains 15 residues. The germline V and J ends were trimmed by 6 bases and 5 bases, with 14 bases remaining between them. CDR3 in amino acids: CASRNSPANNSPLHF. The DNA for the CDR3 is TGTGCCAGCAGGAACAGTCCGGCCAATAATTCACCCCTCCACTTT.

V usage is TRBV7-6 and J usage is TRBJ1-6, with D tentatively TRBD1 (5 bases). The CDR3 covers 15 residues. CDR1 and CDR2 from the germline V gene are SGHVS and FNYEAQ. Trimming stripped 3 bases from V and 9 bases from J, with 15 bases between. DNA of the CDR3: TGTGCCAGCAGCTTCGTCCGGGACTTCGGTTCACCCCTCCACTTT. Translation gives CASSFVRDFGSPLHF.

The CDR3 coding sequence is TGTGCCAGCAGCCTTCAATTACTAGCGGGGAGCGAGACCCAGTACTTC. Protein sequence: CASSLQLLAGSETQYF. The chain is built from TRBV11-2 and TRBJ2-5; 10 bases match TRBD2. Germline values: CDR1 SGHAT, CDR2 FQNNGV. J was trimmed by 5 bases and V by 5 bases; bases with no gene match: 11. The CDR3 runs 16 residues.

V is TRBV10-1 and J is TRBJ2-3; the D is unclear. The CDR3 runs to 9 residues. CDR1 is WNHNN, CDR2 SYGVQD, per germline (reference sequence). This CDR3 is CTEGDTQYF. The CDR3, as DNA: TGCACAGAAGGAGATACGCAGTATTTT.

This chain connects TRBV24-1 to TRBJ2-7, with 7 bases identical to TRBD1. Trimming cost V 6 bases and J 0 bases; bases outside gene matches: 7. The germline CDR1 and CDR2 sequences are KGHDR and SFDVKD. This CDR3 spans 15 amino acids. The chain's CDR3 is CATSPGTVSSYEQYF. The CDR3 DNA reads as TGTGCCACCAGTCCCGGGACAGTCAGCTCCTACGAGCAGTACTTC.

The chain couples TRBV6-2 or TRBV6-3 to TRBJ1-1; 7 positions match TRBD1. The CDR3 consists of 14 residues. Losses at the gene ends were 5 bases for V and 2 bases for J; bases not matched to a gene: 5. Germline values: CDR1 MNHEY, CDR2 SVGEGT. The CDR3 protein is CASSNRGSNTEAFF. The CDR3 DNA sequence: TGTGCCAGCAGTAACAGGGGTTCAAACACTGAAGCTTTCTTT.

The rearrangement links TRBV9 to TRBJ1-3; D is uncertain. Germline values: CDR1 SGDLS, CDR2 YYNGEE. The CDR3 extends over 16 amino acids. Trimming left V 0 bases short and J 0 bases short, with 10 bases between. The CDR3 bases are TGTGCCAGCAGCGTAGCTCCCGGTAACTCTGGAAACACCATATATTTT. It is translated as CASSVAPGNSGNTIYF.

DNA of the CDR3: TGCGCCAGCAGCGCGACACAGGGGGATGGGGACTATGGCTACACCTTC. Its protein product is CASSATQGDGDYGYTF. This chain uses TRBV5-1 with TRBJ1-2, with 8 bases matching TRBD1. The germline V gene encodes CDR1 SGHRS and CDR2 YFSETQ. The junction had 11 bases not matched to a gene; V was cut back by 4 bases and J by 3 bases. The CDR3 runs to 16 residues.

The CDR3, as DNA: TGTGCCAGCAGCGGTGGGGGGGCCCAGAACACTGAAGCTTTCTTT. Protein product: CASSGGGAQNTEAFF. This sequence joins TRBV5-4 and TRBJ1-1, with a tentative D call TRBD1 (6 bases). The CDR3 sequence is 15 residues long. The V gene lost 4 bases and the J gene lost 1 base, with 14 bases spanning the gap. Germline-derived CDR1 and CDR2 are SGHNT and YYREEE (reference sequence). Full variable domain (outside the CDR3, taken from reference TRBV5-4 and TRBJ1-1): ETGVTQSPTHLIKTRGQQVTLRCSSQSGHNTVSWYQQALGQGPQFIFQYYREEENGRGNFPPRFSGLQFPNYSSELNVNALELDDSALYLCASSGGGAQNTEAFFGQGTRLTVV.

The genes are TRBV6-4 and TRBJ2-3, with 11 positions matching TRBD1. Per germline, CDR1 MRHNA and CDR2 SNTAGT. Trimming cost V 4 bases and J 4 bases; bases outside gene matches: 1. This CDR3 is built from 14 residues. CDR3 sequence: CASSGTGGADTQYF. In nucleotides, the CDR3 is TGTGCCAGCAGTGGGACAGGGGGCGCAGATACGCAGTATTTT.

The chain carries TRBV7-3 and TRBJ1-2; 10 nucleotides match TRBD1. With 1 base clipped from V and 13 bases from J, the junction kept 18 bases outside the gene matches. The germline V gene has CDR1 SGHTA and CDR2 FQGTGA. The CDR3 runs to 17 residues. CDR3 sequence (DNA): TGTGCCAGCAGCTTAAGACGAGTCGGGACAGGGGACGCTCCACTCACCTTC. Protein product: CASSLRRVGTGDAPLTF.

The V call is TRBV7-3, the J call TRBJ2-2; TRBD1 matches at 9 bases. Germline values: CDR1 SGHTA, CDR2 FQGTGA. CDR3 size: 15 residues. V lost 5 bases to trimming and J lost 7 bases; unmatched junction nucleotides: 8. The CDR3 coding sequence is TGTGCCAGCAGCGGTACAGGGGGCCAGGGCGGGGAGCTGTTTTTT. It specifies CASSGTGGQGGELFF.

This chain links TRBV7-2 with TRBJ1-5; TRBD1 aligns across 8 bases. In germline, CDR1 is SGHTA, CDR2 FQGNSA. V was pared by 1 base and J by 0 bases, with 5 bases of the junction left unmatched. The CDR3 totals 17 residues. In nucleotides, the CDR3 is TGTGCCAGCAGCTTAGGTACAGGGGGGTATAGCAATCAGCCCCAGCATTTT. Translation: CASSLGTGGYSNQPQHF.

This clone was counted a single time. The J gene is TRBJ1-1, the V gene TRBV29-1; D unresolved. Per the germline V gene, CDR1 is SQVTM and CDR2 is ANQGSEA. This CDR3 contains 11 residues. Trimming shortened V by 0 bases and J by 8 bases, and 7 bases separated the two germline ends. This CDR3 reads CSVEEKREAFF. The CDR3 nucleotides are TGCAGCGTTGAAGAGAAGAGGGAAGCTTTCTTT. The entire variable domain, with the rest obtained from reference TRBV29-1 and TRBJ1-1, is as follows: SAVISQKPSRDICQRGTSLTIQCQVDSQVTMMFWYRQQPGQSLTLIATANQGSEATYESGFVIDKFPISRPNLTFSTLTVSNMSPEDSSIYLCSVEEKREAFFGQGTRLTVV.

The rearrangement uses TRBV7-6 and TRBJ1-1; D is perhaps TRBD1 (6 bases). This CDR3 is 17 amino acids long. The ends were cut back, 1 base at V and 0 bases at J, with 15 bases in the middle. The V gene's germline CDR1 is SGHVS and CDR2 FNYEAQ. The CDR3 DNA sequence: TGTGCCAGCAGCTTAGTGGTTACAGGGACATTGAACACTGAAGCTTTCTTT. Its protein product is CASSLVVTGTLNTEAFF.

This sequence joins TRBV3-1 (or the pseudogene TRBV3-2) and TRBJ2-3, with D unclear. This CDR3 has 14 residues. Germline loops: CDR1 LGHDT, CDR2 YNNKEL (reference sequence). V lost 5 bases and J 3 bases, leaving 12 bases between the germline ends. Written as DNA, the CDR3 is TGTGCCAGCAGCTTTGGGTCTAGTACAGATACGCAGTATTTT. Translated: CASSFGSSTDTQYF.

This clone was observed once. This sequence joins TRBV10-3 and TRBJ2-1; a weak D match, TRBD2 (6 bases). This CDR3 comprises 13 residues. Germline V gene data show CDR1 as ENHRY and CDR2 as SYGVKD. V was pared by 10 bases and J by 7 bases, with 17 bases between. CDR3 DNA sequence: TGTGCCACCCGGGGGTCGGAAGGAAATGAGCAGTTCTTC. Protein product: CATRGSEGNEQFF.

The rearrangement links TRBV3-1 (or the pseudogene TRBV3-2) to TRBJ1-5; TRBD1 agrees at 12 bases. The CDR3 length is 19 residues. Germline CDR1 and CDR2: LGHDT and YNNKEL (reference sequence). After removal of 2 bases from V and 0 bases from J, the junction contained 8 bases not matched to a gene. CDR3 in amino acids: CASSQSGTGGFLSNQPQHF. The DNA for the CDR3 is TGTGCCAGCAGCCAATCCGGGACAGGGGGCTTCCTTAGCAATCAGCCCCAGCATTTT.

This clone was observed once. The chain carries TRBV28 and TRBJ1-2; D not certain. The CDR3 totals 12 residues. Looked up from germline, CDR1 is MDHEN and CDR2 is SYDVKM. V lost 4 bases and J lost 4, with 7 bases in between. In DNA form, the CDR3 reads TGTGCCAGCAGTTCTCGACTCTATGGCTACACCTTC. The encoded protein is CASSSRLYGYTF.

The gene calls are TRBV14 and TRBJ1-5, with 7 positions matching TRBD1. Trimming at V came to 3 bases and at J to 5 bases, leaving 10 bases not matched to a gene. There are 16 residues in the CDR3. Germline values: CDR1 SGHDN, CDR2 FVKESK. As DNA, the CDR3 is TGTGCCAGCAGCCAGTTTAGACAGGGTTGGTATCAGCCCCAGCATTTT. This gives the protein CASSQFRQGWYQPQHF.

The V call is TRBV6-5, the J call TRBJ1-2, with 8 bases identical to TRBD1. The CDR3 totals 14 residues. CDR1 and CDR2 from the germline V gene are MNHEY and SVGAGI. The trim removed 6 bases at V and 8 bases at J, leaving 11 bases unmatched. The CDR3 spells CASRPMDRVGGYTF. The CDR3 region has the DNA TGTGCCAGCAGGCCCATGGACAGGGTCGGCGGCTACACCTTC.

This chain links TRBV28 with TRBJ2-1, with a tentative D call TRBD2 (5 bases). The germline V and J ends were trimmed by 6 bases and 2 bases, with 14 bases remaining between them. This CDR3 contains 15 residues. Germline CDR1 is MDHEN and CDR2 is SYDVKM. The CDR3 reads CASRTRDSPYNEQFF. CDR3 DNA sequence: TGTGCCAGCAGAACTAGGGATTCTCCCTACAATGAGCAGTTCTTC.

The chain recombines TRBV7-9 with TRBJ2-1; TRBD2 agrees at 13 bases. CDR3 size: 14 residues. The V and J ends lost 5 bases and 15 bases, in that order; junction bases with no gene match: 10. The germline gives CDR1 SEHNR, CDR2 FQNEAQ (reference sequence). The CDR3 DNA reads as TGTGCCAGCAGCCCCGGGACTAGCGGGGTCAGGGGGTTCTTC. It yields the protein CASSPGTSGVRGFF.

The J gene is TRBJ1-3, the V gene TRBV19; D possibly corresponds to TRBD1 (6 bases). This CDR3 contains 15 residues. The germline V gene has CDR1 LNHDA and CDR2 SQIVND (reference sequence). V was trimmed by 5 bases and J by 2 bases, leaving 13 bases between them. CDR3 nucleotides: TGTGCCAGTAGTCCACGTAGGGGGACTGGAAACACCATATATTTT. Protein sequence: CASSPRRGTGNTIYF.

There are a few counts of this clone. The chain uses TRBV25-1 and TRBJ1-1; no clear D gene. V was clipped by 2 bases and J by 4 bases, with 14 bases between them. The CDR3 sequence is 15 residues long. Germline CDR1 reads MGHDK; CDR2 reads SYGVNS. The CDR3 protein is CASSEGGGWGTEAFF. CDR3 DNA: TGTGCCAGCAGTGAAGGCGGAGGGTGGGGCACTGAAGCTTTCTTT.

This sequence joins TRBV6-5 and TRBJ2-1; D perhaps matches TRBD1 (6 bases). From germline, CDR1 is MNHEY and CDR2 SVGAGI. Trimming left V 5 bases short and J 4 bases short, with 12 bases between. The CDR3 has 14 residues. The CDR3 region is CASSPDSPYNEQFF. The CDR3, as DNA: TGTGCCAGCAGTCCGGACAGCCCTTACAATGAGCAGTTCTTC.

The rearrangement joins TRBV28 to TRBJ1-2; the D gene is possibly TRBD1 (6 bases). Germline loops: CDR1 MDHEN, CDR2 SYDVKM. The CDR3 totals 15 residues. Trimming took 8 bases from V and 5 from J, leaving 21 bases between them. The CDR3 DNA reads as TGTGCCAGCGAAGGACAGTCCGCTCATAGGTATGGCTACACCTTC. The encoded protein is CASEGQSAHRYGYTF.

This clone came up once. CDR3 sequence: CASSLAGWGYTF. CDR3 nucleotides: TGTGCCAGCAGCCTGGCGGGCTGGGGCTACACCTTC. The rearrangement uses TRBV28 and TRBJ1-2; D unclear. V lost 6 bases and J lost 8, with 13 bases in between. The length of the CDR3 is 12 residues. Germline V gives CDR1 MDHEN, CDR2 SYDVKM.

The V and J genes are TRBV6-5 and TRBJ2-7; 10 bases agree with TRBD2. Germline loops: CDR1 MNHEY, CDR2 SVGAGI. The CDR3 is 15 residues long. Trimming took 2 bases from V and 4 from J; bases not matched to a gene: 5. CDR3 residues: CASSYKRGGLYEQYF. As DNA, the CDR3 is TGTGCCAGCAGTTACAAGCGGGGGGGCTTGTACGAGCAGTACTTC.